The 23 T cell receptor beta chains presented below share a single source sample, sequenced in a study of shared T cell receptors in the human thymus. TCRdb's table, derived via immunoSEQ multiplex PCR, lists solely in-frame clones and lacks some. The sample yields 600,000 to 900,000 clones, roughly 88% seen once. The sample was also linked to a second study, of human thymus T cells.

Sample: thymocytes. The source is a girl under three years old with a congenital heart defect.

This clone has just a few counts. The chain joins TRBV28 to TRBJ1-5; 8 bases align to TRBD1. Unmatched junction bases numbered 21, after V lost 6 bases and J lost 2 bases. This CDR3 comprises 20 residues. Germline CDR1 and CDR2: MDHEN and SYDVKM. The CDR3 region is CASSRSRQGASRRGNQPQHF. The DNA for the CDR3 is TGTGCCAGCAGCCGGTCCAGGCAGGGGGCGAGTAGGCGCGGCAATCAGCCCCAGCATTTT.

This chain's CDR3 is CASSFHRTGAGNTIYF. The CDR3 coding sequence is TGTGCCAGCAGCTTCCACAGGACAGGGGCTGGAAACACCATATATTTT. This sequence joins TRBV7-2 and TRBJ1-3, with 9 bases lining up with TRBD1. CDR1 and CDR2 (germline): SGHTA, FQGNSA. This CDR3 has 16 amino acids. Trimming cost V 3 bases and J 2 bases; bases outside gene matches: 5. The variable domain in full, completed from reference TRBV7-2 and TRBJ1-3, reads GAGVSQSPSNKVTEKGKDVELRCDPISGHTALYWYRQSLGQGLEFLIYFQGNSAPDKSGLPSDRFSAERTGGSVSTLTIQRTQQEDSAVYLCASSFHRTGAGNTIYFGEGSWLTVV.

The genes are TRBV12-5 and TRBJ1-1; D is uncertain. Germline V lookup: CDR1 LGHNT, CDR2 FRNRAP. CDR3 length: 17 residues. V dropped 3 bases and J dropped 4 bases, with 21 bases sitting between them. The CDR3 region is CASGFNVQEENLTEAFF. The DNA for the CDR3 is TGTGCTAGTGGTTTCAACGTGCAGGAGGAGAACCTCACTGAAGCTTTCTTT.

The rearrangement links TRBV29-1 to TRBJ1-1; TRBD1 aligns across 7 bases. This CDR3 region has 13 residues. Trimming cost V 7 bases and J 3 bases; bases outside gene matches: 8. Germline values: CDR1 SQVTM, CDR2 ANQGSEA. Here the CDR3 reads CSAPTGLDTEAFF. The CDR3 DNA is TGCAGCGCCCCGACAGGGCTGGACACTGAAGCTTTCTTT. Full variable domain (missing parts from reference TRBV29-1 and TRBJ1-1): SAVISQKPSRDICQRGTSLTIQCQVDSQVTMMFWYRQQPGQSLTLIATANQGSEATYESGFVIDKFPISRPNLTFSTLTVSNMSPEDSSIYLCSAPTGLDTEAFFGQGTRLTVV.

This clone was seen a few times. This rearrangement joins TRBV5-6 to TRBJ1-4; no firm D call. The CDR3 length is 18 residues. Germline V gene lookup returns CDR1 SGHDT and CDR2 YYEEEE. Between the trimmed V and J ends, which lost 1 base and 0 bases, there was a span of 16 bases. The CDR3 sequence is CASSLSGPAIATNEKLFF. For the CDR3, the DNA is TGTGCCAGCAGCTTGAGTGGGCCTGCTATTGCAACTAATGAAAAACTGTTTTTT. The full variable domain, with the rest looked up from reference TRBV5-6 and TRBJ1-4, is DAGVTQSPTHLIKTRGQQVTLRCSPKSGHDTVSWYQQALGQGPQFIFQYYEEEERQRGNFPDRFSGHQFPNYSSELNVNALLLGDSALYLCASSLSGPAIATNEKLFFGSGTQLSVL.

This clone is a singleton in its sample. The V gene is TRBV6-5, the J gene TRBJ1-3; maybe TRBD1 (5 bases). Germline loops: CDR1 MNHEY, CDR2 SVGAGI. The CDR3 has 14 amino acids. Trimming shortened V by 5 bases and J by 0 bases, and 8 bases separated the two germline ends. The DNA for the CDR3 is TGTGCCAGCAGTCAGGGATACTCTGGAAACACCATATATTTT. Translated, it gives CASSQGYSGNTIYF.

The chain carries TRBV5-6 and TRBJ1-2; 8 bases agree with TRBD1. The germline V gene has CDR1 SGHDT and CDR2 YYEEEE. The length of the CDR3 is 17 residues. With V trimmed by 0 bases and J by 2 bases, 9 bases remained unmatched. The CDR3 is CASSLGQGAKFNYGYTF. CDR3 nucleotide sequence: TGTGCCAGCAGCTTGGGGCAGGGGGCCAAGTTCAACTATGGCTACACCTTC.

This clone was picked up a small number of times. The V call is TRBV11-2, the J call TRBJ1-6; no clear D gene. Trimming cost V 5 bases and J 2 bases, with 13 bases left between them. The CDR3 totals 16 residues. Per germline, CDR1 SGHAT and CDR2 FQNNGV. The DNA for the CDR3 is TGTGCCAGCAGCCGCCCAAACGGAGCCTATAATTCACCCCTCCACTTT. Its protein product is CASSRPNGAYNSPLHF.

CDR3 DNA sequence: TGTGCCAGCAGTGAATGGCAGGGGTCCTTAAAAGAGACCCAGTACTTC. It encodes CASSEWQGSLKETQYF. This chain links TRBV6-1 with TRBJ2-5; D is possibly TRBD1 (6 bases). The V end was cut by 2 bases, the J end by 3 bases, with 16 bases between. Germline CDR1 and CDR2: MNHNS and SASEGT. The CDR3 is 16 amino acids.

About this clone itself: The same CDR3 also results from other DNA sequences found in this sample. V and J are TRBV6-5 and TRBJ1-5; perhaps TRBD1 as D (5 bases). The germline CDR1 and CDR2 sequences are MNHEY and SVGAGI. CDR3 length equals 10 residues. The V end lost 11 bases, the J end lost 6 bases, and 8 bases lay between the germline ends. In DNA, the CDR3 is TGTGCCGTGGGGGGTCAGCCCCAGCATTTT. Amino acids: CAVGGQPQHF.

The chain employs TRBV25-1 and TRBJ2-2; 7 nucleotides line up with TRBD1. There are 18 residues in the CDR3. With V trimmed by 10 bases and J by 0 bases, 17 bases remained unmatched. Germline V gene sequence: CDR1 MGHDK, CDR2 SYGVNS. The CDR3 DNA reads as TGTGCCAAAGAACCGGGACAGAACACATTATCGAACACCGGGGAGCTGTTTTTT. Protein sequence: CAKEPGQNTLSNTGELFF.

The chain combines TRBV28 with TRBJ2-4; perhaps TRBD2 as D (6 bases). The CDR3 spans 15 residues. Germline V CDR1 and CDR2: MDHEN, SYDVKM. Between the trimmed V and J ends, which lost 6 bases and 4 bases, there was a span of 16 bases. The CDR3, as DNA: TGTGCCAGCAGACCAGGACGGAGGGTGAAAAACATTCAGTACTTC. This translates into CASRPGRRVKNIQYF.

This clone was detected only a few times. The chain recombines TRBV27 with TRBJ1-5; a weak D match, TRBD1 (5 bases). The CDR3 is made up of 16 amino acids. The germline V gene has CDR1 MNHEY and CDR2 SMNVEV (reference sequence). The V end was cut by 3 bases, the J end by 9 bases, with 21 bases between. The CDR3 loop reads CASSFFFTGDHLPQHF. The CDR3 coding sequence is TGTGCCAGCAGTTTCTTCTTTACGGGGGATCATTTGCCCCAGCATTTT.

The chain employs TRBV27 and TRBJ2-5, with a tentative D call TRBD2 (6 bases). CDR3 length: 14 amino acids. V was cut by 3 bases and J by 4 bases, with 12 bases left in between. Germline V gene sequence: CDR1 MNHEY, CDR2 SMNVEV (reference sequence). Here the CDR3 DNA reads TGTGCCAGCAGTTTTACTGGCGGGACAGAGACCCAGTACTTC. Translation gives CASSFTGGTETQYF.

The rearrangement links TRBV10-3 to TRBJ2-1; D unresolved. Trimming pared 7 bases from V and 0 bases from J, leaving 10 bases between. Germline V CDR1 and CDR2: ENHRY, SYGVKD. The CDR3 spans 14 residues. The CDR3 spells CAINVNGSYNEQFF. CDR3 nucleotides: TGTGCCATCAACGTGAACGGCTCCTACAATGAGCAGTTCTTC.

This clone was seen a single time. This rearrangement joins TRBV27 to TRBJ1-1; D unresolved. Germline V gene lookup returns CDR1 MNHEY and CDR2 SMNVEV (reference sequence). CDR3 size: 16 residues. V lost 6 bases, J lost 0 bases, and 17 bases lay in between. CDR3 DNA: TGTGCCAGCAGCAGCAGACCAAACTATATGAACACTGAAGCTTTCTTT. Its translation is CASSSRPNYMNTEAFF.

V and J are TRBV4-1 and TRBJ1-6, with TRBD1 as a possible D gene (5 bases). Germline CDR1 reads MGHRA; CDR2 reads YSYEKL. V was pared by 1 base and J by 8 bases, with 30 bases between. The CDR3 is 21 amino acids. The DNA for the CDR3 is TGCGCCAGCAGCCAAGGACCCCAGACAGACGAAGCGCCCTACAACTATTCACCCCTCCACTTT. This gives the protein CASSQGPQTDEAPYNYSPLHF.

The table lists this clone with a few counts. The genes are TRBV18 and TRBJ1-4, with 7 bases identical to TRBD1. The CDR3 length is 15 residues. Unmatched junction bases numbered 11, after V lost 6 bases and J lost 7 bases. Germline V gene lookup returns CDR1 KGHSH and CDR2 LQKENI. CDR3: CASSRCRQGCEKLFF. CDR3 DNA sequence: TGTGCCAGCTCCCGTTGTCGACAGGGATGTGAAAAACTGTTTTTT.

The chain joins TRBV18 to TRBJ1-6; D remains unclear. The germline CDR1 and CDR2 sequences are KGHSH and LQKENI. Trimming took off 1 base at V and 6 bases at J, with 13 bases between the two ends. The CDR3 length is 16 residues. The CDR3 bases are TGTGCCAGCTCACCACAATTTCCAGGAGGTAATTCACCCCTCCACTTT. Amino acids: CASSPQFPGGNSPLHF.

V usage is TRBV19 and J usage is TRBJ2-7, with D tentatively TRBD2 (6 bases). Germline CDR1 LNHDA, CDR2 SQIVND (reference sequence). CDR3 size: 13 residues. The V end was cut by 3 bases, the J end by 3 bases, with 9 bases between. CDR3 sequence reads: CASSMPGGYEQYF. The DNA of the CDR3 is TGTGCCAGTAGTATGCCCGGGGGCTACGAGCAGTACTTC. Based on the CDR3 plus reference TRBV19 and TRBJ2-7, the full variable domain is DGGITQSPKYLFRKEGQNVTLSCEQNLNHDAMYWYRQDPGQGLRLIYYSQIVNDFQKGDIAEGYSVSREKKESFPLTVTSAQKNPTAFYLCASSMPGGYEQYFGPGTRLTVT.

The chain uses TRBV30 and TRBJ1-1; D is uncertain. The ends were cut back, 2 bases at V and 11 bases at J, with 15 bases in the middle. Germline-derived CDR1 and CDR2 are GTSNPN and SVGIG (reference sequence). This CDR3 spans 12 amino acids. CDR3 nucleotides: TGTGCCTGGAGTCATTCGGGAAGGGAGGCTTTCTTT. Translating it yields CAWSHSGREAFF.

The V call is TRBV5-1, the J call TRBJ2-3; D possibly corresponds to TRBD1 (6 bases). Trimming left V 0 bases short and J 2 bases short, with 10 bases between. Germline lookup yields CDR1 SGHRS and CDR2 YFSETQ. This CDR3 has 15 amino acids. CDR3 sequence reads: CASSLAAGVTDTQYF. CDR3 sequence (DNA): TGCGCCAGCAGCTTGGCGGCAGGGGTCACAGATACGCAGTATTTT.

The rearrangement uses TRBV19 and TRBJ1-1; 9 bases line up with TRBD1. The V gene end was trimmed by 1 base and the J gene end by 0 bases; junction bases not matched to a gene: 9. CDR3 length equals 18 residues. CDR1 and CDR2 from the germline V gene are LNHDA and SQIVND (reference sequence). The CDR3 DNA follows: TGTGCCAGTAGTATAGTCCGGGACAGGGCCCGCTTGAACACTGAAGCTTTCTTT. Its translation: CASSIVRDRARLNTEAFF.